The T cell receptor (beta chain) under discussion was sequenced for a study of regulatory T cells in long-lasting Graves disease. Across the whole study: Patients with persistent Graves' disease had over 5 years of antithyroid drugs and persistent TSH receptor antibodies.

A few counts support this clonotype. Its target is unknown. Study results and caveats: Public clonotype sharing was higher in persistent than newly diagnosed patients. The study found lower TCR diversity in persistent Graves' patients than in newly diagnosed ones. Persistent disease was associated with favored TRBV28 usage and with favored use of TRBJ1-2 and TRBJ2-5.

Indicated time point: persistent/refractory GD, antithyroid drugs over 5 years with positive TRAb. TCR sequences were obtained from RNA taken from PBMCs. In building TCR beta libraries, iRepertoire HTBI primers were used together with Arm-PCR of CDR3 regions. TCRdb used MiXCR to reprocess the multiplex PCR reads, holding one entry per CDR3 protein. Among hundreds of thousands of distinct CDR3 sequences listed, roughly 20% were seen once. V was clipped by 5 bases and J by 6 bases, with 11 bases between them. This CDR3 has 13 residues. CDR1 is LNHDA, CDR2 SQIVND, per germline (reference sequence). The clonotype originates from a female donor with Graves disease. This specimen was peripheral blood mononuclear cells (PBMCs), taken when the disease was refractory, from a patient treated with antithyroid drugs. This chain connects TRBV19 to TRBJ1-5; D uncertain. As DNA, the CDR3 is TGTGCCAGTAGTCTCCCACCCAGTCAGCCCCAGCATTTT. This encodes CASSLPPSQPQHF.